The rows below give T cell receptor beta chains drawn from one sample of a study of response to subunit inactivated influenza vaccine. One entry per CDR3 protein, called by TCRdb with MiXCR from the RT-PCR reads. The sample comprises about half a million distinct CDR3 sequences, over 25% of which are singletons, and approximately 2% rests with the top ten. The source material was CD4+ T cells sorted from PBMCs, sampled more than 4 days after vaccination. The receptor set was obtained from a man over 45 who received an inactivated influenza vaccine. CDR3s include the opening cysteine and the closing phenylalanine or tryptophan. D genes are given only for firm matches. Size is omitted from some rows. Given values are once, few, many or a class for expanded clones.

CDR3nt: TGTGCCAGCAGCCAAGGAGGCCAGTGGGGAACCCAGTACTTC
CDR3aa: CASSQGGQWGTQYF
d_gene: NA
abundance: NA
j_gene: TRBJ2-5
v_gene: TRBV4-2

CDR3nt: TGTGCCAGCAGCGTAGTTCCGAAGCCCCTTGGAAACACCATATATTTT
CDR3aa: CASSVVPKPLGNTIYF
d_gene: NA
abundance: many
j_gene: TRBJ1-3
v_gene: TRBV9

CDR3nt: TGCAGCGTACTGGCCCTTCTGGGAGATACGCAGTATTTT
CDR3aa: CSVLALLGDTQYF
d_gene: NA
abundance: NA
j_gene: TRBJ2-3
v_gene: TRBV29-1

CDR3nt: TGTGCCAGCAGTTTAAGACAGGGCAATCAGCCCCAGCATTTT
CDR3aa: CASSLRQGNQPQHF
d_gene: NA
abundance: NA
j_gene: TRBJ1-5
v_gene: TRBV12-3/TRBV12-4

CDR3nt: TGTGCCAGCAGCCCGACAGCTTACACCGGGGAGCTGTTTTTT
CDR3aa: CASSPTAYTGELFF
d_gene: NA
abundance: NA
j_gene: TRBJ2-2
v_gene: TRBV5-6

CDR3nt: TGTGCCAGCAGTTTCGGTACGGCGTACTCTGGGGCCAACGTCCTGACTTTC
CDR3aa: CASSFGTAYSGANVLTF
d_gene: NA
abundance: NA
j_gene: TRBJ2-6
v_gene: TRBV12-3/TRBV12-4

CDR3nt: TGCAGTGCTAGGGGGCGGTTGGGGGCTGGTAATTCACCCCTCCACTTT
CDR3aa: CSARGRLGAGNSPLHF
d_gene: NA
abundance: few
j_gene: TRBJ1-6
v_gene: TRBV20-1

CDR3nt: TGCAGTGCTAGAGTATCAGGGAAGGATACGCAGTATTTT
CDR3aa: CSARVSGKDTQYF
d_gene: NA
abundance: NA
j_gene: TRBJ2-3
v_gene: TRBV20-1

CDR3nt: TGCAGTGCTAGGGATAAGGCGTATTCACCCCTCCACTTT
CDR3aa: CSARDKAYSPLHF
d_gene: NA
abundance: NA
j_gene: TRBJ1-6
v_gene: TRBV20-1

CDR3nt: TGTGCCAGCAGCCGAGGACAGGGTATCTACATTCAGTACTTC
CDR3aa: CASSRGQGIYIQYF
d_gene: TRBD1
abundance: NA
j_gene: TRBJ2-4
v_gene: TRBV5-5

CDR3nt: TGCGCCAGCGGGGTCGGGGGCGGCACTGAAGCTTTCTTT
CDR3aa: CASGVGGGTEAFF
d_gene: NA
abundance: few
j_gene: TRBJ1-1
v_gene: TRBV5-1

CDR3nt: TGCGCCAGCAGCTTGTCAACTAGCGGGAGCAAGCAGTACTTC
CDR3aa: CASSLSTSGSKQYF
d_gene: TRBD2
abundance: NA
j_gene: TRBJ2-7
v_gene: TRBV5-1

CDR3nt: TGTGCCAGCTCACCAGCCGGGGAGACCCAGTACTTC
CDR3aa: CASSPAGETQYF
d_gene: NA
abundance: NA
j_gene: TRBJ2-5
v_gene: TRBV18

CDR3nt: TGTGCCAGCAGCTTAGAAGGACTAGCGGGAGCCACGGAGCAGTTCTTC
CDR3aa: CASSLEGLAGATEQFF
d_gene: TRBD2
abundance: NA
j_gene: TRBJ2-1
v_gene: TRBV7-2

CDR3nt: TGTGCCACAAAGAGGACAGGGAATAATTCACCCCTCCACTTT
CDR3aa: CATKRTGNNSPLHF
d_gene: TRBD1
abundance: many
j_gene: TRBJ1-6
v_gene: TRBV10-3

CDR3nt: TGCAGTGCTAGTTGGTTTTATGGCTACACCTTC
CDR3aa: CSASWFYGYTF
d_gene: NA
abundance: few
j_gene: TRBJ1-2
v_gene: TRBV20-1

CDR3nt: TGCAGCGTTGTCGCAAACATTCAGTACTTC
CDR3aa: CSVVANIQYF
d_gene: NA
abundance: NA
j_gene: TRBJ2-4
v_gene: TRBV29-1

CDR3nt: TGTGCCAGCTCACCCCCGGCAGGGAGTGGCTACACCTTC
CDR3aa: CASSPPAGSGYTF
d_gene: NA
abundance: NA
j_gene: TRBJ1-2
v_gene: TRBV18

CDR3nt: TGTGCCAGCACACTATTGGGGCGTTACAATGAGCAGTTCTTC
CDR3aa: CASTLLGRYNEQFF
d_gene: NA
abundance: NA
j_gene: TRBJ2-1
v_gene: TRBV5-6

CDR3nt: TGCGCCAGCAGCCAAGAACCTACAACTGAAGCTTTCTTT
CDR3aa: CASSQEPTTEAFF
d_gene: NA
abundance: few
j_gene: TRBJ1-1
v_gene: TRBV4-3

CDR3nt: TGTGCCAGCAGTTCACCGGGACTAGCGGGAATGCAGTTCTTC
CDR3aa: CASSSPGLAGMQFF
d_gene: TRBD2
abundance: NA
j_gene: TRBJ2-1
v_gene: TRBV6-5

CDR3nt: TGTGCCAGCAGCTCCCGGGAGGGGTACAATGAGCAGTTCTTC
CDR3aa: CASSSREGYNEQFF
d_gene: TRBD2
abundance: NA
j_gene: TRBJ2-1
v_gene: TRBV7-2

CDR3nt: TGCAGCGTTGGAGGACAGGGTTGGATGAACACTGAAGCTTTCTTT
CDR3aa: CSVGGQGWMNTEAFF
d_gene: TRBD1
abundance: NA
j_gene: TRBJ1-1
v_gene: TRBV29-1

CDR3nt: TGCGCCAGCAGCTTGGAGCGGGGAACACGAGAGACCCAGTACTTC
CDR3aa: CASSLERGTRETQYF
d_gene: TRBD2
abundance: few
j_gene: TRBJ2-5
v_gene: TRBV5-1

CDR3nt: TGTGCCAGCAGGTCACAGGGGTACACTGAAGCTTTCTTT
CDR3aa: CASRSQGYTEAFF
d_gene: TRBD1
abundance: once
j_gene: TRBJ1-1
v_gene: TRBV6-2/TRBV6-3

CDR3nt: TGTGCCAGCAGTGAAGGGGCCAGATACGAGCAGTACTTC
CDR3aa: CASSEGARYEQYF
d_gene: NA
abundance: many
j_gene: TRBJ2-7
v_gene: TRBV25-1

CDR3nt: TGCGCCAGCAGTCCGACTAGCGCCCTCACAGATACGCAGTATTTT
CDR3aa: CASSPTSALTDTQYF
d_gene: TRBD2
abundance: NA
j_gene: TRBJ2-3
v_gene: TRBV10-1

CDR3nt: TGTGCCAGCAGCTCTTCGACAGGGGGGAACACAGATACGCAGTATTTT
CDR3aa: CASSSSTGGNTDTQYF
d_gene: TRBD1
abundance: NA
j_gene: TRBJ2-3
v_gene: TRBV5-8

CDR3nt: TGTGCCAGTAGTATAATAGCAGGCCCCACTGAAGCTTTCTTT
CDR3aa: CASSIIAGPTEAFF
d_gene: NA
abundance: NA
j_gene: TRBJ1-1
v_gene: TRBV19

CDR3nt: TGCAGTGCCAAGGCCTTGAGGTCACCCCTCCACTTT
CDR3aa: CSAKALRSPLHF
d_gene: NA
abundance: few
j_gene: TRBJ1-6
v_gene: TRBV20-1

CDR3nt: TGTGCCAGCAGCTTACGGCGGAACTCCTACGAGCAGTACTTC
CDR3aa: CASSLRRNSYEQYF
d_gene: NA
abundance: NA
j_gene: TRBJ2-7
v_gene: TRBV7-8

CDR3nt: TGCAGTCCGGTAGGAAATGAGCAGTTCTTC
CDR3aa: CSPVGNEQFF
d_gene: NA
abundance: NA
j_gene: TRBJ2-1
v_gene: TRBV20-1

CDR3nt: TGTGCCAGCAGCACCGCAGGGGGGGTCACTGAAGCTTTCTTT
CDR3aa: CASSTAGGVTEAFF
d_gene: TRBD1
abundance: few
j_gene: TRBJ1-1
v_gene: TRBV13

CDR3nt: TGCAGTGCTAGAGAAATTGGGGGCTACACCTTC
CDR3aa: CSAREIGGYTF
d_gene: NA
abundance: NA
j_gene: TRBJ1-2
v_gene: TRBV20-1

CDR3nt: TGTGCCAGCAGCCGCGGACTAGTGGGAAATGAGCAGTTCTTC
CDR3aa: CASSRGLVGNEQFF
d_gene: TRBD2
abundance: NA
j_gene: TRBJ2-1
v_gene: TRBV4-2

CDR3nt: TGTGCCAGCAGCCGGACTAGCGGGGGGATCAGCCAGTATTTT
CDR3aa: CASSRTSGGISQYF
d_gene: TRBD2
abundance: NA
j_gene: TRBJ2-3
v_gene: TRBV7-2

CDR3nt: TGTGCCACCAGTCAGGGGGGGGCCGCTAGCACAGATACGCAGTATTTT
CDR3aa: CATSQGGAASTDTQYF
d_gene: NA
abundance: few
j_gene: TRBJ2-3
v_gene: TRBV15

CDR3nt: TGCAGCGCCCGAACCGGGACAGGGTTTCGGGAGCAGTACTTC
CDR3aa: CSARTGTGFREQYF
d_gene: TRBD1
abundance: many
j_gene: TRBJ2-7
v_gene: TRBV29-1

CDR3nt: TGTGTCAGCAGTACTTCAGGATCTTCAAACATTCAGTACTTC
CDR3aa: CVSSTSGSSNIQYF
d_gene: NA
abundance: NA
j_gene: TRBJ2-4
v_gene: TRBV12-3/TRBV12-4

CDR3nt: TGCGCCAGCAGCTTGGGGCCCGGGACAACTAATGAAAAACTGTTTTTT
CDR3aa: CASSLGPGTTNEKLFF
d_gene: NA
abundance: NA
j_gene: TRBJ1-4
v_gene: TRBV5-1

CDR3nt: TGTGCCAGCGGGGGAAGCTCCTACGAGCAGTACTTC
CDR3aa: CASGGSSYEQYF
d_gene: NA
abundance: many
j_gene: TRBJ2-7
v_gene: TRBV2

CDR3nt: TGTGCCAGCAGTTACGTCCCCCAGGGAGACACCATATATTTT
CDR3aa: CASSYVPQGDTIYF
d_gene: NA
abundance: NA
j_gene: TRBJ1-3
v_gene: TRBV6-5

CDR3nt: TGTGCCAGCAGCCGACAGTCTTACTCCTACAATGAGCAGTTCTTC
CDR3aa: CASSRQSYSYNEQFF
d_gene: NA
abundance: NA
j_gene: TRBJ2-1
v_gene: TRBV12-3/TRBV12-4

CDR3nt: TGTGCCAGCAGCCGCACCGGGACAGGGTTGTTCGAGCAGTACTTC
CDR3aa: CASSRTGTGLFEQYF
d_gene: TRBD1
abundance: few
j_gene: TRBJ2-7
v_gene: TRBV11-3

CDR3nt: TGTGCCAGCAGGGTAGCGGGAGTAGAGGCCTACGAGCAGTACTTC
CDR3aa: CASRVAGVEAYEQYF
d_gene: TRBD2
abundance: NA
j_gene: TRBJ2-7
v_gene: TRBV28

CDR3nt: TGCGCCAGCAGCTCCGGGACAGGGTTGATGTTTAATTCACCCCTCCACTTT
CDR3aa: CASSSGTGLMFNSPLHF
d_gene: TRBD1
abundance: NA
j_gene: TRBJ1-6
v_gene: TRBV5-1

CDR3nt: TGTGCCATCAGCTTAGTGGAATCCTACGAGCAGTACTTC
CDR3aa: CAISLVESYEQYF
d_gene: NA
abundance: NA
j_gene: TRBJ2-7
v_gene: TRBV7-8